The 4 T cell receptor beta chains below were found in one sample sequenced in a study of blood T cell repertoires in COVID-19. TCRdb's table, derived via immunoSEQ multiplex PCR, lists solely in-frame clones and lacks some. The data contain over 250,000 clones, around 84% of them singletons. The sequenced material came from peripheral blood. All receptors derive from a human donor with COVID-19, enrolled during active disease. The donor label of this sample is uncertain.

V gene TRBV4-3 combines with J gene TRBJ2-2; D ambiguous. Germline V lookup: CDR1 LGHNA, CDR2 YSLEER. This CDR3 has 13 amino acids. The V gene lost 0 bases and the J gene lost 6 bases, with 5 bases spanning the gap. The CDR3 region is CASSQDTAGELFF. Here the CDR3 DNA reads TGCGCCAGCAGCCAAGACACAGCCGGGGAGCTGTTTTTT.

The chain links TRBV29-1 to TRBJ2-1, with D tentatively TRBD1 (6 bases). CDR3 size: 14 residues. With 3 bases removed from V and 2 bases from J, the gap between germline ends came to 11 bases. Germline V gene lookup returns CDR1 SQVTM and CDR2 ANQGSEA. DNA for the CDR3: TGCAGCGTTGATTGGGACAAGGCCTACAATGAGCAGTTCTTC. Its translation is CSVDWDKAYNEQFF.

The chain recombines TRBV11-3 with TRBJ2-2; weak D call: TRBD1 (6 bases). This CDR3 is 15 amino acids long. The germline V gene encodes CDR1 SGHNT and CDR2 YENEEA. V was pared by 1 base and J by 6 bases, with 12 bases between. The CDR3 loop reads CASSLGQGWSGELFF. The CDR3 DNA reads as TGTGCCAGCAGCTTAGGGCAGGGGTGGTCCGGGGAGCTGTTTTTT. The full variable domain, in which reference TRBV11-3 and TRBJ2-2 provide the parts outside the CDR3, is EAGVVQSPRYKIIEKKQPVAFWCNPISGHNTLYWYLQNLGQGPELLIRYENEEAVDDSQLPKDRFSAERLKGVDSTLKIQPAELGDSAVYLCASSLGQGWSGELFFGEGSRLTVL.

The rearrangement uses TRBV19 and TRBJ2-7; unclear D gene. The CDR3 spans 13 residues. V lost 5 bases to trimming and J lost 1 base, with 9 bases between them. Germline lookup yields CDR1 LNHDA and CDR2 SQIVND (reference sequence). CDR3 sequence: CASSSHDSYEQYF. As DNA, the CDR3 is TGTGCCAGTAGTTCACATGATTCCTACGAGCAGTACTTC.